This TCR beta chain appears in the sequencing data of a study of radiation and T cells in renal cell carcinoma. Whole-study findings and limits: Pretreatment tumor biopsies were lacking, so baseline clonotypes are unknown. From baseline, blood top tumor clonotypes peaked at 2 weeks post-radiation.

As for time point: baseline pretreatment blood. Treatment specified: 15 Gy SBRT to primary tumor, nephrectomy 4 weeks later. Blood was sampled at baseline, 2 weeks and 4 weeks after SBRT. As for this clone: Its antigen is still unknown.

Trimming removed 6 bases from V and 10 bases from J, with 16 bases in between. The germline CDR1 and CDR2 sequences are MNHNS and SASEGT. This CDR3 region has 12 residues. Here immunoSEQ multiplex PCR was the method, and the copy in TCRdb shows in-frame clones only, minus some. Altogether about 130,000 clones are present, about 88% being singletons, with the ten largest covering around 12%. The clonotype originates from a woman aged 45 to 65 with renal cell carcinoma. The chain couples TRBV6-1 to TRBJ2-7; D is unresolved. The sample here was blood, taken from a patient whose treatment included radiotherapy and nephrectomy. CDR3 residues: CASRPHVATQYF. CDR3 DNA: TGTGCCAGCAGGCCTCATGTGGCCACCCAGTACTTC.